The 26 T cell receptor beta chains below come from one sample, sequenced in a study of blood T cell repertoires in COVID-19. Assay used: immunoSEQ multiplex PCR; TCRdb lists only in-frame clones, some missing. The table records roughly 250,000 clones, 80% to 95% of them present only once. Sequenced material: peripheral blood. The origin of the receptors is a man between 25 and 39 years old with COVID-19, enrolled during active disease.

The chain couples TRBV18 to TRBJ2-2, with 7 bases matching TRBD1. The junction had 2 bases not matched to a gene; V was cut back by 1 base and J by 0 bases. CDR1 and CDR2 (germline): KGHSH, LQKENI. This CDR3 comprises 16 residues. CDR3 coding DNA: TGTGCCAGCTCACCACGAACAGGGGCGAACACCGGGGAGCTGTTTTTT. Its protein is CASSPRTGANTGELFF. Full variable domain (missing parts from reference TRBV18 and TRBJ2-2): NAGVMQNPRHLVRRRGQEARLRCSPMKGHSHVYWYRQLPEEGLKFMVYLQKENIIDESGMPKERFSAEFPKEGPSILRIQQVVRGDSAAYFCASSPRTGANTGELFFGEGSRLTVL.

This chain uses TRBV3-1 (or the pseudogene TRBV3-2) with TRBJ2-2; no definite D call. Trimming left V 10 bases short and J 3 bases short, with 9 bases between. The CDR3 extends over 12 amino acids. Germline values: CDR1 LGHDT, CDR2 YNNKEL (reference sequence). As DNA, the CDR3 is TGTGCCACGTCTCGGGACACCGGGGAGCTGTTTTTT. Translation: CATSRDTGELFF.

The chain links TRBV5-1 to TRBJ1-2; a weak D match, TRBD1 (5 bases). The CDR3 is made up of 13 amino acids. Germline values: CDR1 SGHRS, CDR2 YFSETQ. Trimming cost V 5 bases and J 8 bases, with 16 bases left between them. The CDR3 DNA reads as TGCGCCAGCAGTCCGGACATGGACCACGGCTACACCTTC. Amino acids: CASSPDMDHGYTF.

V gene TRBV9 combines with J gene TRBJ1-5; no clear D gene. Trimming took 3 bases from V and 7 from J, leaving 11 bases between them. CDR1 and CDR2 (germline): SGDLS, YYNGEE. The CDR3 runs to 13 residues. In nucleotides, the CDR3 is TGTGCCAGCAGCGGACTTTCCGGACAGCCCCAGCATTTT. Its translation is CASSGLSGQPQHF.

This chain joins TRBV5-6 and TRBJ1-1; 9 positions agree with TRBD1. CDR3 length equals 14 residues. Losses at the gene ends were 3 bases for V and 4 bases for J; bases not matched to a gene: 4. In germline, CDR1 is SGHDT, CDR2 YYEEEE. The CDR3 sequence is CASSWGQGATEAFF. CDR3 bases: TGTGCCAGCAGCTGGGGACAGGGTGCCACTGAAGCTTTCTTT.

The chain is built from TRBV11-2 and TRBJ2-2, with 11 bases lining up with TRBD2. J gave up 10 bases and V 3 bases, and 4 bases lay outside the gene matches. The CDR3 spans 14 residues. The V gene's germline CDR1 is SGHAT and CDR2 FQNNGV. CDR3 loop: CASSFSGGAAELFF. CDR3 nucleotide sequence: TGTGCCAGCAGCTTTAGCGGGGGGGCTGCGGAGCTGTTTTTT.

This clone was counted a single time. V gene TRBV7-9 combines with J gene TRBJ1-1, with 10 bases fitting TRBD1. The CDR3 is made up of 14 amino acids. Germline trimming cut 5 bases from V and 7 bases from J; bases unmatched to any gene: 7. Germline V gene lookup returns CDR1 SEHNR and CDR2 FQNEAQ (reference sequence). The chain's CDR3 is CASSTWTGGNEAFF. CDR3 DNA: TGTGCCAGCAGCACCTGGACAGGGGGTAATGAAGCTTTCTTT.

The CDR3 bases are TGTGCCAGCACGGTTGGTCAGGGGTACACTGAAGCTTTCTTT. Protein product: CASTVGQGYTEAFF. The V and J genes are TRBV2 and TRBJ1-1, with D perhaps matching TRBD1 (6 bases). CDR1 and CDR2 (germline): SNHLY, FYNNEI. V was shortened by 7 bases and J by 3 bases, with 15 bases between the two germline ends. The length of the CDR3 is 14 residues.

This clone was observed a single time. This chain links TRBV11-2 with TRBJ2-5, with TRBD2 identical over 11 bases. Germline CDR1 is SGHAT and CDR2 is FQNNGV. Unmatched junction bases numbered 7, after V lost 3 bases and J lost 4 bases. This CDR3 contains 16 residues. In DNA form, the CDR3 reads TGTGCCAGCAGCTTCCTTAGCGGGGGGGCGGGAGAGACCCAGTACTTC. Translating gives CASSFLSGGAGETQYF.

J is TRBJ2-1 and V is TRBV9; TRBD2 matches at 8 bases. The CDR3 is 14 residues long. Germline V lookup: CDR1 SGDLS, CDR2 YYNGEE. V shed 1 base, J shed 5 bases, and the junction held 2 bases outside the gene matches. The CDR3 spells CASSVTSGNNEQFF. CDR3 in DNA: TGTGCCAGCAGCGTAACTAGCGGTAACAATGAGCAGTTCTTC.

This clone appeared once. The J gene is TRBJ1-2, the V gene TRBV5-1, with a possible D match to TRBD1 (6 bases). The V end lost 3 bases, the J end lost 6 bases, and 12 bases lay between the germline ends. Germline values: CDR1 SGHRS, CDR2 YFSETQ. This CDR3 contains 13 residues. CDR3 DNA sequence: TGCGCCAGCAGCTGGGGCAGGGGTGATGGCTACACCTTC. It yields the protein CASSWGRGDGYTF. Supplemented by reference TRBV5-1 and TRBJ1-2, the full variable domain reads KAGVTQTPRYLIKTRGQQVTLSCSPISGHRSVSWYQQTPGQGLQFLFEYFSETQRNKGNFPGRFSGRQFSNSRSEMNVSTLELGDSALYLCASSWGRGDGYTFGSGTRLTVV.

The rearrangement uses TRBV3-1 (or the pseudogene TRBV3-2) and TRBJ2-3; 11 bases line up with TRBD2. Germline CDR1 LGHDT, CDR2 YNNKEL (reference sequence). The CDR3 totals 16 residues. Trimming removed 4 bases from V and 3 bases from J; junction bases left unmatched: 6. Here the CDR3 DNA reads TGTGCCAGCAGCCTCCGGGTAGCGGGGGGGACAGATACGCAGTATTTT. Amino acids: CASSLRVAGGTDTQYF.

The chain combines TRBV11-2 with TRBJ1-3; no reliable D call. V was pared by 3 bases and J by 0 bases, with 6 bases between. The CDR3 spans 14 residues. CDR1 SGHAT and CDR2 FQNNGV come from the germline V gene. CDR3 region: CASSFGDSGNTIYF. The CDR3, as DNA: TGTGCCAGCAGCTTTGGAGACTCTGGAAACACCATATATTTT.

The chain recombines TRBV7-2 with TRBJ1-1, with 7 bases identical to TRBD1. The germline V gene has CDR1 SGHTA and CDR2 FQGNSA. V shed 4 bases and J 5 bases; nucleotides not matched to a gene: 4. The CDR3 extends over 13 amino acids. As DNA, the CDR3 is TGTGCCAGCAGCTCACAGGGGCGGACTGAAGCTTTCTTT. Translation gives CASSSQGRTEAFF.

This clone was observed once. The chain joins TRBV5-4 to TRBJ2-7; 8 bases match TRBD1. The V segment lost 0 bases and the J segment 3 bases; nucleotides outside the gene matches: 8. CDR3 size: 16 residues. Germline loops: CDR1 SGHNT, CDR2 YYREEE (reference sequence). The CDR3 nucleotides read TGTGCCAGCAGCTTGGGAACAGGGGACAGGAACTACGAGCAGTACTTC. This encodes CASSLGTGDRNYEQYF.

In DNA form, the CDR3 reads TGCGCCAGCAGGGCAACTCAGGGGGGCACTGAAGCTTTCTTT. Its translation: CASRATQGGTEAFF. The chain uses TRBV5-1 and TRBJ1-1; 7 nucleotides align to TRBD1. Germline CDR1 and CDR2: SGHRS and YFSETQ. This CDR3 has 14 residues. V lost 5 bases to trimming and J lost 4 bases; unmatched junction nucleotides: 8. Combining the CDR3 with reference TRBV5-1 and TRBJ1-1 gives the whole variable domain KAGVTQTPRYLIKTRGQQVTLSCSPISGHRSVSWYQQTPGQGLQFLFEYFSETQRNKGNFPGRFSGRQFSNSRSEMNVSTLELGDSALYLCASRATQGGTEAFFGQGTRLTVV.

About this clone: Other DNA sequences from this sample encode an identical CDR3 as well. V and J are TRBV5-1 and TRBJ2-2; D gene unclear. V dropped 4 bases and J dropped 4 bases, with 8 bases sitting between them. CDR1 and CDR2 from the germline V gene are SGHRS and YFSETQ. The length of the CDR3 is 13 residues. Written as DNA, the CDR3 is TGCGCCAGCAGCCCTACAGTCACCGGGGAGCTGTTTTTT. Encoded protein: CASSPTVTGELFF.

The gene calls are TRBV5-1 and TRBJ1-2; maybe TRBD1 (6 bases). Germline lookup yields CDR1 SGHRS and CDR2 YFSETQ. The CDR3 consists of 15 residues. Trimming removed 0 bases from V and 6 bases from J, with 15 bases in between. The CDR3 protein is CASSLDGAAGDGYTF. Written as DNA, the CDR3 is TGCGCCAGCAGCTTGGACGGGGCGGCAGGGGATGGCTACACCTTC.

This clone was observed a single time. V gene TRBV6-5 combines with J gene TRBJ1-2, with 10 bases aligning to TRBD1. CDR1 MNHEY and CDR2 SVGAGI come from the germline V gene. V lost 6 bases, J lost 2 bases, and 3 bases stayed unmatched. This CDR3 contains 14 residues. DNA for the CDR3: TGTGCCAGCAGCCCGGGACAGGGGAACTATGGCTACACCTTC. Its protein product is CASSPGQGNYGYTF.

The V gene is TRBV11-2, the J gene TRBJ1-6, with a weak D call TRBD1 (6 bases). Germline V lookup: CDR1 SGHAT, CDR2 FQNNGV. The length of the CDR3 is 15 residues. The ends were cut back, 2 bases at V and 10 bases at J, with 15 bases in the middle. The CDR3 DNA is TGTGCCAGCAGCTTATGGGGCAGGGGTGGCTCACCCCTCCACTTT. Encoded protein: CASSLWGRGGSPLHF.

The chain uses TRBV15 and TRBJ1-3; no clear D gene. Germline-derived CDR1 and CDR2 are LNHNV and YYDKDF (reference sequence). V lost 2 bases and J lost 1, with 9 bases in between. The CDR3 loop spans 15 amino acids. This chain's CDR3 is CATSRSGDSGNTIYF. The DNA for the CDR3 is TGTGCCACCAGCAGATCCGGTGATTCTGGAAACACCATATATTTT. The whole variable domain, filled in from reference TRBV15 and TRBJ1-3, reads DAMVIQNPRYQVTQFGKPVTLSCSQTLNHNVMYWYQQKSSQAPKLLFHYYDKDFNNEADTPDNFQSRRPNTSFCFLDIRSPGLGDTAMYLCATSRSGDSGNTIYFGEGSWLTVV.

The chain employs TRBV9 and TRBJ2-1; 9 nucleotides line up with TRBD2. The CDR3 loop spans 16 amino acids. V lost 1 base and J lost 0; bases outside the gene matches: 2. The germline V gene has CDR1 SGDLS and CDR2 YYNGEE. The DNA for the CDR3 is TGTGCCAGCAGCGTACTAGCGGGGAACTCCTACAATGAGCAGTTCTTC. Translated: CASSVLAGNSYNEQFF.

CDR3 sequence: CASSPDGTGGPFYTQYF. As DNA, the CDR3 is TGTGCCAGCTCACCTGATGGCACAGGGGGACCCTTTTATACGCAGTATTTT. The V and J genes are TRBV18 and TRBJ2-3; 8 positions agree with TRBD1. V shed 3 bases and J 7 bases; nucleotides not matched to a gene: 15. CDR3 length: 17 amino acids. Per the germline V gene, CDR1 is KGHSH and CDR2 is LQKENI.

J is TRBJ1-1 and V is TRBV7-9; D gene uncertain. Trimming stripped 5 bases from V and 1 base from J, with 8 bases between. Germline V gives CDR1 SEHNR, CDR2 FQNEAQ (reference sequence). The CDR3 is 13 amino acids. The CDR3 coding sequence is TGTGCCAGCAGCCCAAACAGGAACACTGAAGCTTTCTTT. It yields the protein CASSPNRNTEAFF.

The chain carries TRBV2 and TRBJ1-5, with 10 nucleotides matching TRBD1. The CDR3 runs 15 residues. CDR1 is SNHLY and CDR2 is FYNNEI in the germline V gene. Germline trimming cut 6 bases from V and 5 bases from J; bases unmatched to any gene: 7. The CDR3 DNA sequence: TGTGCCAGCAGGGCTATCGGGACAGGGGATCAGCCCCAGCATTTT. As protein: CASRAIGTGDQPQHF. Looking up the rest from reference TRBV2 and TRBJ1-5 gives the full variable domain: EPEVTQTPSHQVTQMGQEVILRCVPISNHLYFYWYRQILGQKVEFLVSFYNNEISEKSEIFDDQFSVERPDGSNFTLKIRSTKLEDSAMYFCASRAIGTGDQPQHFGDGTRLSIL.

The chain has TRBV6-1 and TRBJ1-3; 8 nucleotides match TRBD1. The CDR3 is 16 amino acids. The germline CDR1 and CDR2 sequences are MNHNS and SASEGT. Trimming at V came to 3 bases and at J to 1 base, leaving 5 bases not matched to a gene. The CDR3 here is CASSEGTGSSGNTIYF. CDR3 DNA: TGTGCCAGCAGTGAGGGGACAGGTAGTTCTGGAAACACCATATATTTT.